This T cell receptor (beta chain) was sequenced during a study of beta chain features in type 1 diabetes. Whole-study results and caveats: The study notes PCR might favor shorter templates equally in patients and controls. Moderately but significantly shorter TCRB CDR3s were found in Type 1 diabetes patients in all four CD4+ subsets.

Expressed TCRB transcripts were sequenced, since all the RNA that had been isolated was reverse transcribed. Naive, central memory and regulatory T cell samples averaged about 3.5 million reads. The data were produced by immunoSEQ multiplex PCR, yet TCRdb's version contains in-frame clones alone and is incomplete. The sample records 65,000 to 85,000 clones, nearly 50% being singletons. Germline CDR1 SEHNR, CDR2 FQNEAQ (reference sequence). J was trimmed by 7 bases and V by 5 bases; bases with no gene match: 14. The CDR3 length is 16 residues. Blood was drawn once from each donor into heparinised tubes. The draws averaged about 120 mL. Sorting based on CD45RO/CCR7/CD25/CD127/CD95/CD27 separated CD4+ naive, central memory, regulatory and stem cell-like memory cells. The table lists this clone with a few counts. As yet, its antigen is unknown.

V is TRBV7-9 and J is TRBJ2-1, with 7 bases fitting TRBD1. Source material: central memory CD4+ T cells from blood. The receptor's source is a man aged 25 to 40 with type 1 diabetes. CDR3 loop: CASSPRGQADLNEQFF. The CDR3 DNA follows: TGTGCCAGCAGCCCCAGAGGACAGGCGGATCTGAATGAGCAGTTCTTC. The whole variable domain, filled in from reference TRBV7-9 and TRBJ2-1, reads DTGVSQNPRHKITKRGQNVTFRCDPISEHNRLYWYRQTLGQGPEFLTYFQNEAQLEKSRLLSDRFSAERPKGSFSTLEIQRTEQGDSAMYLCASSPRGQADLNEQFFGPGTRLTVL.